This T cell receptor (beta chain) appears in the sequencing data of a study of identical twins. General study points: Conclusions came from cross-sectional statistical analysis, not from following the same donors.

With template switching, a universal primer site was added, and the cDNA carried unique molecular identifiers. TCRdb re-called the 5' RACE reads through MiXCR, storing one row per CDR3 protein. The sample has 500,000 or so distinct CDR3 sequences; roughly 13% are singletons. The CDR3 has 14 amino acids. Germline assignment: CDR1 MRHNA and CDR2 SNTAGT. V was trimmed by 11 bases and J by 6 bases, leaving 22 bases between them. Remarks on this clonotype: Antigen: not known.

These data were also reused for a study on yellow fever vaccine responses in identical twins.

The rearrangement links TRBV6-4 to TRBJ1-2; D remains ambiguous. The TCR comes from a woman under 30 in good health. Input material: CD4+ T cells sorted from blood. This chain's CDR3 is CAPPGAQALNGYTF. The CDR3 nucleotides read TGTGCCCCCCCGGGAGCCCAGGCCCTAAATGGCTACACCTTC.